A single sample is the source of the 32 T cell receptor beta chains below, sequenced in a study of Graves' ophthalmopathy and Graves' hyperthyroidism. RNA served as the template for amplifying TCR beta CDR3 regions. A first-round RT-PCR used HTBI primers, followed by a second-round multiplex PCR. TCRdb reprocessed the multiplex PCR reads with MiXCR, giving one entry per CDR3 protein. Of around 600,000 distinct CDR3 sequences listed, 35% to 50% were seen once; the top ten hold around 3%. Sequenced: peripheral blood. The receptors were gathered from an adult man with Graves' ophthalmopathy.

The chain combines TRBV25-1 with TRBJ1-6; D may be TRBD1 (5 bases). From germline, CDR1 is MGHDK and CDR2 SYGVNS. The ends were cut back, 11 bases at V and 10 bases at J, with 30 bases in the middle. This CDR3 spans 17 amino acids. The CDR3 nucleotides read TGTGCCTGGAGTGGGTTCGGGCAGGGAAACCTCTACTCACCCCTCCACTTT. Protein product: CAWSGFGQGNLYSPLHF.

V gene TRBV10-3 combines with J gene TRBJ1-1; D remains ambiguous. V was shortened by 10 bases and J by 3 bases, with 15 bases between the two germline ends. Per the germline V gene, CDR1 is ENHRY and CDR2 is SYGVKD. This CDR3 contains 13 residues. Here the CDR3 reads CASSSHSDTEAFF. Here the CDR3 DNA reads TGTGCCAGCAGCTCCCACAGTGACACTGAAGCTTTCTTT.

The rearrangement links TRBV29-1 to TRBJ2-7; D is possibly TRBD1 (5 bases). Germline CDR1 and CDR2: SQVTM and ANQGSEA. This CDR3 spans 12 amino acids. V lost 8 bases, J lost 3 bases, and 14 bases lay in between. The CDR3 sequence: CSLNRRYYEQYF. The CDR3 region has the DNA TGCAGCTTAAACAGGCGGTACTACGAGCAGTACTTC.

This chain links TRBV10-3 with TRBJ1-5; D is undetermined. V dropped 8 bases and J dropped 11 bases, with 13 bases sitting between them. Germline V gene sequence: CDR1 ENHRY, CDR2 SYGVKD. The CDR3 consists of 11 residues. CDR3 DNA sequence: TGTGCCATCGGGCAGCAAGAGACCCAGCATTTT. Protein sequence: CAIGQQETQHF.

This clonotype was seen more than once but under ten times. The V and J genes are TRBV4-1 and TRBJ1-5, with D possibly TRBD1 on 5 matching bases. The CDR3 spans 17 residues. V was clipped by 1 base and J by 0 bases, with 13 bases between them. The germline CDR1 and CDR2 sequences are MGHRA and YSYEKL. CDR3 protein: CASSQVLTEYSNQPQHF. DNA for the CDR3: TGCGCCAGCAGCCAAGTGTTGACAGAGTATAGCAATCAGCCCCAGCATTTT.

This clonotype was observed a handful of times. The chain couples TRBV7-2 to TRBJ2-7; 8 bases are a match to TRBD2. Germline V gene data show CDR1 as SGHTA and CDR2 as FQGNSA. The CDR3 sequence is 15 residues long. After removal of 2 bases from V and 6 bases from J, the junction contained 9 bases not matched to a gene. The CDR3 sequence is CASSLYPGLVVEQYF. The CDR3 DNA follows: TGTGCCAGCAGCTTATATCCGGGACTAGTGGTCGAGCAGTACTTC.

This clonotype was seen many times. This chain uses TRBV19 with TRBJ1-5, with D unclear. Germline CDR1 LNHDA, CDR2 SQIVND (reference sequence). The ends were cut back, 7 bases at V and 0 bases at J, with 19 bases in the middle. This CDR3 is built from 17 residues. The CDR3 protein is CASNRRLILNSNQPQHF. The CDR3, as DNA: TGTGCCAGTAATCGGCGGCTGATCCTGAATAGCAATCAGCCCCAGCATTTT.

This clonotype was counted many times. The chain uses TRBV25-1 and TRBJ1-2, with 7 nucleotides matching TRBD1. V lost 2 bases and J lost 4; bases outside the gene matches: 7. The germline V gene has CDR1 MGHDK and CDR2 SYGVNS. This CDR3 spans 15 amino acids. The CDR3 protein is CASSELEGGLYGYTF. The CDR3 DNA is TGTGCCAGCAGTGAACTGGAAGGGGGCCTCTATGGCTACACCTTC.

The chain carries TRBV2 and TRBJ2-3; no clear D. In germline, CDR1 is SNHLY, CDR2 FYNNEI. This CDR3 spans 13 amino acids. V was trimmed by 7 bases and J by 1 base, leaving 9 bases between them. The CDR3: CASNKDGTDTQYF. The CDR3, as DNA: TGTGCCAGCAACAAGGATGGCACAGATACGCAGTATTTT.

V and J are TRBV6-5 and TRBJ1-3; D call uncertain. CDR1 is MNHEY and CDR2 is SVGAGI in the germline V gene. This CDR3 contains 16 residues. V was pared by 0 bases and J by 2 bases, with 11 bases between. CDR3 in amino acids: CASSYSAGETGNTIYF. The DNA of the CDR3 is TGTGCCAGCAGTTACTCGGCCGGGGAAACTGGAAACACCATATATTTT.

With respect to this clonotype: Possible read error: a much larger clone is one base away. The chain has TRBV10-3 and TRBJ1-1, with D unclear. With 3 bases removed from V and 6 bases from J, the gap between germline ends came to 8 bases. CDR3 length equals 12 residues. Per the germline V gene, CDR1 is ENHRY and CDR2 is SYGVKD. In DNA, the CDR3 is TGTGCCATCAGTGAACTTGTGGCTGAAGCTTTCTTT. Its protein product is CAISELVAEAFF.

This clonotype was observed a few times. J is TRBJ1-1 and V is TRBV19; D is uncertain. The CDR3 consists of 13 residues. The germline V and J ends were trimmed by 1 base and 4 bases, with 7 bases remaining between them. The germline gives CDR1 LNHDA, CDR2 SQIVND (reference sequence). CDR3 in amino acids: CASSIVRGTEAFF. The CDR3 DNA reads as TGTGCCAGTAGTATAGTTAGAGGCACTGAAGCTTTCTTT.

This clonotype occurred a few times. The chain carries TRBV3-1 and TRBJ2-7, with D unclear. CDR3 length: 14 residues. The germline V gene has CDR1 LGHDT and CDR2 YNNKEL (reference sequence). Trimming removed 3 bases from V and 0 bases from J, with 9 bases in between. The CDR3 nucleotides read TGTGCCAGCAGCCACGATCGGAACTCCTACGAGCAGTACTTC. Its protein is CASSHDRNSYEQYF.

This clonotype has ten or more counts. J is TRBJ2-5 and V is TRBV7-9; D ambiguous. V was clipped by 5 bases and J by 2 bases, with 18 bases between them. This CDR3 region has 16 residues. CDR1 SEHNR and CDR2 FQNEAQ come from the germline V gene (reference sequence). CDR3 bases: TGTGCCAGCAGCGGACGTGAAAGAGGCCTGCAAGAGACCCAGTACTTC. Translated: CASSGRERGLQETQYF.

This chain connects TRBV7-9 to TRBJ2-7; a possible D gene is TRBD1 (6 bases). The CDR3 runs to 14 residues. Germline V CDR1 and CDR2: SEHNR, FQNEAQ (reference sequence). V lost 1 base and J 2 bases, leaving 9 bases between the germline ends. The CDR3 loop reads CASSLVGQPYEQYF. CDR3 DNA sequence: TGTGCCAGCAGCTTAGTGGGACAACCCTACGAGCAGTACTTC. The full variable domain, with the rest looked up from reference TRBV7-9 and TRBJ2-7, is DTGVSQNPRHKITKRGQNVTFRCDPISEHNRLYWYRQTLGQGPEFLTYFQNEAQLEKSRLLSDRFSAERPKGSFSTLEIQRTEQGDSAMYLCASSLVGQPYEQYFGPGTRLTVT.

The chain is built from TRBV7-8 and TRBJ2-6, with 13 bases identical to TRBD2. J gave up 4 bases and V 4 bases, and 1 base lay outside the gene matches. This CDR3 is built from 16 residues. The germline CDR1 and CDR2 sequences are SGHVS and FQNEAQ. CDR3 bases: TGTGCCAGCAGCTCGGGACTAGCGGGAGGGGCCAACGTCCTGACTTTC. Its protein is CASSSGLAGGANVLTF.

V is TRBV15 and J is TRBJ1-1; D possibly corresponds to TRBD1 (6 bases). The CDR3 covers 15 residues. The germline V and J ends were trimmed by 0 bases and 1 base, with 9 bases remaining between them. Germline V CDR1 and CDR2: LNHNV, YYDKDF (reference sequence). The CDR3 DNA reads TGTGCCACCAGCAGAGACAGGGGTCCGAACACTGAAGCTTTCTTT. Translated, it gives CATSRDRGPNTEAFF.

The table lists this clonotype with a few counts. The rearrangement joins TRBV6-2 or TRBV6-3 to TRBJ2-2, with 7 bases fitting TRBD1. Germline CDR1 MNHEY, CDR2 SVGEGT. V trimming: 2 bases; J trimming: 0 bases; junction bases outside the gene matches: 0. The CDR3 covers 15 residues. The CDR3 loop is CASSYGTANTGELFF. The CDR3 bases are TGTGCCAGCAGTTACGGGACAGCGAACACCGGGGAGCTGTTTTTT.

This clonotype was seen repeatedly, ten times or more. The rearrangement joins TRBV7-9 to TRBJ2-7; TRBD2 agrees at 7 bases. Trimming cost V 5 bases and J 0 bases; bases outside gene matches: 13. Germline V gene data show CDR1 as SEHNR and CDR2 as FQNEAQ (reference sequence). This CDR3 has 17 amino acids. The CDR3 reads CASSGAEASGASYEQYF. DNA of the CDR3: TGTGCCAGCAGCGGGGCCGAGGCTAGCGGAGCCTCCTACGAGCAGTACTTC.

V usage is TRBV7-2 and J usage is TRBJ2-2; maybe TRBD1 (6 bases). Looked up from germline, CDR1 is SGHTA and CDR2 is FQGNSA. V was cut by 3 bases and J by 5 bases, with 16 bases left in between. This CDR3 is built from 16 residues. CDR3 residues: CASSLSGGPPTGELFF. As DNA, the CDR3 is TGTGCCAGCAGCTTGAGTGGGGGCCCACCAACCGGGGAGCTGTTTTTT.

The J gene is TRBJ1-3, the V gene TRBV25-1; D unresolved. This CDR3 comprises 16 residues. Germline loops: CDR1 MGHDK, CDR2 SYGVNS. The ends were cut back, 1 base at V and 3 bases at J, with 13 bases in the middle. CDR3 sequence: CASSEFQVDYGNTIYF. CDR3 bases: TGTGCCAGCAGTGAATTTCAGGTCGATTATGGAAACACCATATATTTT.

This clonotype was seen ten or more times. The chain links TRBV12-3 or TRBV12-4 to TRBJ1-1; 7 bases are a match to TRBD1. This CDR3 contains 13 residues. The ends lost 4 bases at V and 3 bases at J; junction bases unmatched: 2. CDR3 DNA: TGTGCCAGCAGTTCCAGGGGGTACACTGAAGCTTTCTTT. Protein sequence: CASSSRGYTEAFF.

This clonotype was recorded a few times. This may be a read error: a much more frequent sequence differs by one nucleotide. The chain joins TRBV2 to TRBJ2-7, with D unresolved. CDR1 and CDR2 (germline): SNHLY, FYNNEI. The CDR3 consists of 14 residues. The CDR3 protein is CVSSEGLVFYEQYF. CDR3 sequence (DNA): TGTGTCAGCAGTGAAGGTCTAGTGTTCTACGAGCAGTACTTC.

This clonotype showed up just once. The junction differs from germline at one of its ends, possibly a read error. The chain carries TRBV20-1 and TRBJ1-4, with D possibly TRBD1 on 6 matching bases. The germline gives CDR1 DFQATT, CDR2 SNEGSKA (reference sequence). CDR3 length: 12 residues. The CDR3 is CGATQGNEKLFF. The DNA for the CDR3 is TGCGGTGCTACACAGGGAAATGAAAAACTGTTTTTT.

The chain links TRBV2 to TRBJ2-7; perhaps TRBD2 as D (7 bases). V was trimmed by 3 bases and J by 3 bases, leaving 21 bases between them. This CDR3 has 17 amino acids. The germline V gene encodes CDR1 SNHLY and CDR2 FYNNEI. The CDR3 spells CASSDALRGGGGYEQYF. Written as DNA, the CDR3 is TGTGCCAGCAGTGACGCACTGCGAGGGGGGGGAGGCTACGAGCAGTACTTC. The full variable domain, rest sourced from reference TRBV2 and TRBJ2-7, is EPEVTQTPSHQVTQMGQEVILRCVPISNHLYFYWYRQILGQKVEFLVSFYNNEISEKSEIFDDQFSVERPDGSNFTLKIRSTKLEDSAMYFCASSDALRGGGGYEQYFGPGTRLTVT.

CDR3 protein: CASLTSGERENEQYF. In DNA, the CDR3 is TGTGCCAGCTTAACTTCAGGGGAGCGGGAAAACGAGCAGTACTTC. The chain combines TRBV25-1 with TRBJ2-7, with D maybe TRBD2 (7 bases). This CDR3 has 15 residues. V was trimmed by 8 bases and J by 5 bases, leaving 22 bases between them. CDR1 and CDR2 (germline): MGHDK, SYGVNS.

This clonotype was recorded at least ten times. The rearrangement uses TRBV20-1 and TRBJ1-1; D is perhaps TRBD1 (5 bases). The CDR3 runs to 11 residues. From germline, CDR1 is DFQATT and CDR2 SNEGSKA (reference sequence). The V gene lost 3 bases and the J gene lost 7 bases, with 9 bases spanning the gap. The CDR3 sequence is CSASGAVEAFF. The CDR3 DNA follows: TGCAGTGCTAGTGGGGCCGTTGAAGCTTTCTTT.

Many counts were recorded for this clonotype. This chain connects TRBV10-3 to TRBJ1-1; D remains ambiguous. The V gene's germline CDR1 is ENHRY and CDR2 SYGVKD. V was cut by 5 bases and J by 6 bases, with 7 bases left in between. CDR3 length equals 11 residues. The CDR3 nucleotides read TGTGCCATCAGTCCGGCGCCTGAAGCTTTCTTT. This sequence encodes CAISPAPEAFF.

In its sample, this clonotype was seen a few times. The chain carries TRBV25-1 and TRBJ2-4, with D perhaps TRBD1 or TRBD2 (5 bases each). V dropped 6 bases and J dropped 7 bases, with 16 bases sitting between them. This CDR3 has 14 amino acids. Germline-derived CDR1 and CDR2 are MGHDK and SYGVNS. As DNA, the CDR3 is TGTGCCAGCAGCTACGAGGGGATGGGGAACATTCAGTACTTC. Protein product: CASSYEGMGNIQYF.

This sequence joins TRBV25-1 and TRBJ2-6, with TRBD1 as a possible D gene (6 bases). The CDR3 has 13 amino acids. Germline values: CDR1 MGHDK, CDR2 SYGVNS. Trimming removed 4 bases from V and 16 bases from J, with 17 bases in between. In DNA form, the CDR3 reads TGTGCCAGCAGTGTAGGGACAACCGGGGAGCTGACTTTC. This sequence encodes CASSVGTTGELTF.

This clonotype came up many times. The rearrangement joins TRBV11-2 to TRBJ1-1; 8 nucleotides align to TRBD1. V trimming: 5 bases; J trimming: 8 bases; junction bases outside the gene matches: 10. The germline CDR1 and CDR2 sequences are SGHAT and FQNNGV. This CDR3 has 14 residues. The CDR3 spells CASSPRTGYPEAFF. Written as DNA, the CDR3 is TGTGCCAGCAGCCCACGGACAGGGTATCCCGAAGCTTTCTTT. Based on the CDR3 plus reference TRBV11-2 and TRBJ1-1, the full variable domain is EAGVAQSPRYKIIEKRQSVAFWCNPISGHATLYWYQQILGQGPKLLIQFQNNGVVDDSQLPKDRFSAERLKGVDSTLKIQPAKLEDSAVYLCASSPRTGYPEAFFGQGTRLTVV.

As concerns this clonotype: This may come from a read error, since a much larger clone is one base off. The chain carries TRBV19 and TRBJ1-1, with 8 nucleotides matching TRBD1. The CDR3 covers 14 residues. Per germline, CDR1 LNHDA and CDR2 SQIVND (reference sequence). The CDR3 here is CASSMEDRDTGAFF. The CDR3 DNA follows: TGTGCCAGTAGTATGGAGGACAGGGACACTGGAGCTTTCTTT.